The 25 T cell receptor beta chains listed next were all sequenced from one sample in a study of OX40 agonist ivuxolimab in advanced cancers. Clones were sequenced by immunoSEQ multiplex PCR, and TCRdb holds only the in-frame ones, with some missing. The sample carries tens of thousands of clones, about 88% recorded once. Specimen: CD4+ or CD8+ T cells sorted from blood, collected in a trial of the OX40 agonist ivuxolimab. These receptors were obtained from an adult with an advanced solid tumor such as melanoma, head and neck, liver or kidney cancer.

The gene calls are TRBV27 and TRBJ2-7; TRBD1 matches at 10 bases. This CDR3 has 14 residues. Germline lookup yields CDR1 MNHEY and CDR2 SMNVEV (reference sequence). After removal of 6 bases from V and 7 bases from J, the junction contained 9 bases not matched to a gene. The CDR3 nucleotides are TGTGCCAGCAGCGACAGGGGGCGATCGCGTGAGCAGTACTTC. Protein product: CASSDRGRSREQYF.

The chain combines TRBV5-6 with TRBJ2-3; TRBD1 agrees at 8 bases. V shed 0 bases, J shed 2 bases, and the junction held 2 bases outside the gene matches. The germline CDR1 and CDR2 sequences are SGHDT and YYEEEE. This CDR3 comprises 15 residues. In DNA, the CDR3 is TGTGCCAGCAGCTTGGGACAGGGGTTCACAGATACGCAGTATTTT. Translating it yields CASSLGQGFTDTQYF.

The chain combines TRBV5-1 with TRBJ2-2, with D possibly being TRBD2 (6 bases). V was shortened by 5 bases and J by 5 bases, with 10 bases between the two germline ends. The length of the CDR3 is 13 residues. Germline CDR1 and CDR2: SGHRS and YFSETQ. CDR3 residues: CASRKEGTGELFF. Written as DNA, the CDR3 is TGCGCCAGCAGAAAGGAGGGGACCGGGGAGCTGTTTTTT.

The chain couples TRBV19 to TRBJ2-5; 9 bases fit TRBD2. The V and J ends lost 6 bases and 1 base, in that order; junction bases with no gene match: 12. The germline gives CDR1 LNHDA, CDR2 SQIVND (reference sequence). The CDR3 length is 17 residues. The CDR3 DNA reads TGTGCCAGTAGCCTAGGGGGCTTAGCGGGGGCCCAAGAGACCCAGTACTTC. As protein: CASSLGGLAGAQETQYF.

V usage is TRBV6-5 and J usage is TRBJ2-5; TRBD1 aligns across 7 bases. This CDR3 comprises 15 residues. V dropped 0 bases and J dropped 1; count of bases not matched to a gene: 2. Germline V CDR1 and CDR2: MNHEY, SVGAGI. CDR3 sequence: CASSYSRTGQETQYF. For the CDR3, the DNA is TGTGCCAGCAGTTACTCAAGGACAGGCCAAGAGACCCAGTACTTC.

The rearrangement links TRBV18 to TRBJ2-7; D unclear. V gave up 2 bases and J gave up 6 bases, with 11 bases separating them. Looked up from germline, CDR1 is KGHSH and CDR2 is LQKENI. The CDR3 has 13 residues. The CDR3 loop reads CASSPEEGSEQYF. As DNA, the CDR3 is TGTGCCAGCTCACCAGAGGAAGGTTCCGAGCAGTACTTC.

The chain is built from TRBV2 and TRBJ2-3, with D hard to call. V gave up 6 bases and J gave up 7 bases, with 20 bases separating them. Germline assignment: CDR1 SNHLY and CDR2 FYNNEI. CDR3 length: 15 residues. CDR3 residues: CASSEAPYTKNTQYF. The CDR3 DNA sequence: TGTGCCAGCAGCGAGGCGCCCTATACGAAAAATACGCAGTATTTT. The full variable domain, completed using reference TRBV2 and TRBJ2-3, is EPEVTQTPSHQVTQMGQEVILRCVPISNHLYFYWYRQILGQKVEFLVSFYNNEISEKSEIFDDQFSVERPDGSNFTLKIRSTKLEDSAMYFCASSEAPYTKNTQYFGPGTRLTVL.

As DNA, the CDR3 is TGTGCCAGCAGCTCCTCGAGGGGAAACTATGGCTACACCTTC. This translates into CASSSSRGNYGYTF. V usage is TRBV11-2 and J usage is TRBJ1-2; D perhaps matches TRBD1 (5 bases). V shed 4 bases and J shed 2 bases, with 11 bases lying between them. The germline CDR1 and CDR2 sequences are SGHAT and FQNNGV. The CDR3 is 14 residues long.

This clone was found once. This chain joins TRBV4-1 and TRBJ1-1; D gene uncertain. CDR1 is MGHRA and CDR2 is YSYEKL in the germline V gene. CDR3 length: 16 residues. V lost 0 bases and J 4 bases, leaving 15 bases between the germline ends. CDR3 in DNA: TGCGCCAGCAGCCAAGATCACAACCCCCAAGGCACTGAAGCTTTCTTT. Protein sequence: CASSQDHNPQGTEAFF.

The gene calls are TRBV25-1 and TRBJ2-1; D possibly corresponds to TRBD1 (6 bases). Looked up from germline, CDR1 is MGHDK and CDR2 is SYGVNS. Trimming stripped 4 bases from V and 4 bases from J, with 14 bases between. The CDR3 totals 15 residues. Here the CDR3 reads CASSATGFPYNEQFF. The CDR3 coding sequence is TGTGCCAGCAGTGCGACAGGTTTTCCTTACAATGAGCAGTTCTTC.

This chain uses TRBV7-7 with TRBJ2-5, with D perhaps given as TRBD1 or TRBD2 (6 bases each). The CDR3 runs 15 residues. Trimming stripped 1 base from V and 2 bases from J, with 11 bases between. The V gene's germline CDR1 is SSHAT and CDR2 FNYEAQ (reference sequence). This chain's CDR3 is CASSLGGLAQETQYF. The CDR3 nucleotides read TGTGCCAGCAGCTTAGGGGGGCTAGCGCAAGAGACCCAGTACTTC. Drawing the rest from reference TRBV7-7 and TRBJ2-5, the complete variable domain is GAGVSQSPRYKVTKRGQDVTLRCDPISSHATLYWYQQALGQGPEFLTYFNYEAQPDKSGLPSDRFSAERPEGSISTLTIQRTEQRDSAMYRCASSLGGLAQETQYFGPGTRLLVL.

The chain employs TRBV5-4 and TRBJ1-2; 9 nucleotides match TRBD1. CDR1 and CDR2 (germline): SGHNT, YYREEE (reference sequence). The CDR3 has 14 residues. Trimming cost V 0 bases and J 6 bases; bases outside gene matches: 3. CDR3 region: CASSLVGTGHGYTF. The CDR3 coding sequence is TGTGCCAGCAGCTTGGTGGGGACAGGGCATGGCTACACCTTC.

This clone was counted a single time. The rearrangement links TRBV5-1 to TRBJ1-6; 9 bases are shared with TRBD1. Germline V gene sequence: CDR1 SGHRS, CDR2 YFSETQ. The CDR3 extends over 17 amino acids. With V trimmed by 4 bases and J by 6 bases, 11 bases remained unmatched. The CDR3 DNA is TGCGCCAGCAGCATAGGACAGGGGTCCAGACTTAATTCACCCCTCCACTTT. This encodes CASSIGQGSRLNSPLHF. The variable domain in full, with the rest retrieved from reference TRBV5-1 and TRBJ1-6, is KAGVTQTPRYLIKTRGQQVTLSCSPISGHRSVSWYQQTPGQGLQFLFEYFSETQRNKGNFPGRFSGRQFSNSRSEMNVSTLELGDSALYLCASSIGQGSRLNSPLHFGNGTRLTVT.

V usage is TRBV2 and J usage is TRBJ2-3; 7 bases map to TRBD1. CDR1 is SNHLY, CDR2 FYNNEI, per germline. V trimming: 8 bases; J trimming: 0 bases; junction bases outside the gene matches: 5. This CDR3 is 14 amino acids long. This chain's CDR3 is CASLRDSSTDTQYF. Here the CDR3 DNA reads TGTGCCAGCCTCCGGGACAGTAGCACAGATACGCAGTATTTT.

This clone was found once. The chain joins TRBV30 to TRBJ1-2; D might be TRBD1 (5 bases). Trimming removed 4 bases at V and 11 bases at J, with 14 bases between. The CDR3 has 11 amino acids. Germline CDR1 reads GTSNPN; CDR2 reads SVGIG (reference sequence). The CDR3 is CAWTGGTRYTF. CDR3 nucleotides: TGTGCCTGGACCGGGGGGACTAGGTACACCTTC.

The chain uses TRBV7-9 and TRBJ2-5, with 7 bases aligning to TRBD1. Germline CDR1 reads SEHNR; CDR2 reads FQNEAQ (reference sequence). Trimming took 5 bases from V and 2 from J; bases not matched to a gene: 8. The CDR3 has 15 residues. CDR3 sequence (DNA): TGTGCCAGCAGCCCTGGAGGCAGGGGGCAAGAGACCCAGTACTTC. Its translation: CASSPGGRGQETQYF.

Here the CDR3 reads CASSQWFWGHNEQFF. The CDR3 DNA follows: TGCGCCAGCAGCCAATGGTTTTGGGGGCACAATGAGCAGTTCTTC. The V gene is TRBV4-1, the J gene TRBJ2-1, with D possibly being TRBD1 (6 bases). The CDR3 is made up of 15 amino acids. V lost 2 bases and J 5 bases, leaving 13 bases between the germline ends. Germline V gene data show CDR1 as MGHRA and CDR2 as YSYEKL.

The genes are TRBV6-5 and TRBJ2-5; D ambiguous. Trimming cost V 6 bases and J 1 base, with 9 bases left between them. Germline V lookup: CDR1 MNHEY, CDR2 SVGAGI. CDR3 length: 13 amino acids. The CDR3 is CASRFFGQETQYF. CDR3 DNA: TGTGCCAGCAGGTTTTTTGGCCAAGAGACCCAGTACTTC.

The V and J genes are TRBV6-5 and TRBJ1-2; D is possibly TRBD1 (5 bases). CDR1 and CDR2 from the germline V gene are MNHEY and SVGAGI. The CDR3 is 15 residues long. Trimming left V 0 bases short and J 3 bases short, with 11 bases between. CDR3 in amino acids: CASSYSTTEYYGYTF. The DNA of the CDR3 is TGTGCCAGCAGTTACTCGACGACAGAATACTATGGCTACACCTTC.

V gene TRBV6-1 combines with J gene TRBJ1-3; D is perhaps TRBD1 (6 bases). Trimming cost V 6 bases and J 8 bases, with 17 bases left between them. Germline values: CDR1 MNHNS, CDR2 SASEGT. This CDR3 spans 14 amino acids. The chain's CDR3 is CASRYRQERDTIYF. The CDR3 region has the DNA TGTGCCAGCAGATACCGACAGGAGAGGGACACCATATATTTT.

The V and J genes are TRBV9 and TRBJ1-2; no clear D. Per the germline V gene, CDR1 is SGDLS and CDR2 is YYNGEE. CDR3 size: 14 residues. V gave up 0 bases and J gave up 4 bases, with 10 bases separating them. DNA for the CDR3: TGTGCCAGCAGCGTAGACCTAGGGAGCTATGGCTACACCTTC. This sequence encodes CASSVDLGSYGYTF.

The gene calls are TRBV30 and TRBJ2-5, with a possible D match to TRBD1 (6 bases). This CDR3 region has 14 residues. Trimming took off 0 bases at V and 4 bases at J, with 12 bases between the two ends. Germline V gives CDR1 GTSNPN, CDR2 SVGIG (reference sequence). The DNA for the CDR3 is TGTGCCTGGAGTGTAGGCTGGGGGCGAGAGACCCAGTACTTC. Translating it yields CAWSVGWGRETQYF.

This chain uses TRBV6-5 with TRBJ1-2, with D tentatively TRBD1 (5 bases). The germline V and J ends were trimmed by 7 bases and 6 bases, with 18 bases remaining between them. The CDR3 is 14 residues long. CDR1 is MNHEY, CDR2 SVGAGI, per germline. The CDR3 DNA reads as TGTGCCAGCATCCAACGTGGGGGACGGCATGGCTACACCTTC. It codes for CASIQRGGRHGYTF.

The chain uses TRBV6-1 and TRBJ1-1; D is uncertain. V gave up 7 bases and J gave up 1 base, with 10 bases separating them. The CDR3 is made up of 13 amino acids. CDR1 and CDR2 (germline): MNHNS, SASEGT. DNA of the CDR3: TGTGCCAGCAATGGACTGAGGAACACTGAAGCTTTCTTT. Translating gives CASNGLRNTEAFF.

The CDR3 region is CATGTEETQYF. The CDR3 nucleotides read TGTGCCACCGGGACAGAAGAGACCCAGTACTTC. The chain couples TRBV10-3 to TRBJ2-5; 7 nucleotides agree with TRBD1. CDR1 is ENHRY, CDR2 SYGVKD, per germline. This CDR3 comprises 11 residues. V shed 10 bases and J 3 bases; nucleotides not matched to a gene: 2.